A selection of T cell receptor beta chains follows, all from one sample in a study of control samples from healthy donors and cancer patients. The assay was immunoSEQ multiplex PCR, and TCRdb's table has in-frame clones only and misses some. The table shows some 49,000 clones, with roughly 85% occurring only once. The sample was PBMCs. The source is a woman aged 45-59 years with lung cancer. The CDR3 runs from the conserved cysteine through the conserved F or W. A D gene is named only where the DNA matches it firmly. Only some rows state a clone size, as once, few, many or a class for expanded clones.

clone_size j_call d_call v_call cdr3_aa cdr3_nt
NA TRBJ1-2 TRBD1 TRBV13 CASSLRGRTGGIYGYTF TGTGCCAGCAGCTTAAGAGGTCGAACAGGGGGCATTTATGGCTACACCTTC
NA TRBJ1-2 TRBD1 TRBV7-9 CASSLGDRGRFGHTF TGTGCCAGCAGCTTAGGGGACAGGGGGCGTTTTGGCCACACCTTC
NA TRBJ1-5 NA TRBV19 CASSIGSGSGQPQHF TGTGCCAGTAGTATAGGATCGGGTAGCGGTCAGCCCCAGCATTTT
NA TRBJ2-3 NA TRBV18 CASSPQASPTDTQYF TGTGCCAGCTCACCACAGGCTTCCCCCACAGATACGCAGTATTTT
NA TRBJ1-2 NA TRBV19 CASSTTGGYTF TGTGCCAGTAGCACCACGGGGGGCTACACCTTC
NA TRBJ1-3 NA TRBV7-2 CASSPGGGGRNTIYF TGTGCCAGCAGCCCGGGAGGGGGAGGTAGAAACACCATATATTTT
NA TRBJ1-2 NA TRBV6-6 CASTSDLNYGYTF TGTGCCAGCACCTCAGACTTAAACTATGGCTACACCTTC
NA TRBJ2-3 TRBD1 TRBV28 CASSSQGAITDTQYF TGTGCCAGCAGCTCACAGGGGGCGATCACAGATACGCAGTATTTT
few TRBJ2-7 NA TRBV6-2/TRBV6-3 CASSYRGNGQYF TGTGCCAGCAGTTACAGAGGGAATGGGCAGTACTTC
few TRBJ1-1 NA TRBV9 CASSVTVNTEAFF TGTGCCAGCAGTGTGACAGTGAACACTGAAGCTTTCTTT
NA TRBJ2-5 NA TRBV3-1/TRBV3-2 CASSQGSLVGGLGTQYF TGTGCCAGCAGCCAAGGTAGCTTGGTTGGGGGTCTGGGGACCCAGTACTTC
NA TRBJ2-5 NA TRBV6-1 CASSERPTQETQYF TGTGCCAGCAGTGAAAGGCCTACTCAAGAGACCCAGTACTTC
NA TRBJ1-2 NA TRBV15 CATSTEGGPLDGYTF TGTGCCACCAGCACCGAAGGGGGGCCCCTCGATGGCTACACCTTC
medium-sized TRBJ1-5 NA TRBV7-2 CASSSIPGSLSNQPQHF TGTGCCAGCAGCTCGATACCGGGTTCTCTTAGCAATCAGCCCCAGCATTTT
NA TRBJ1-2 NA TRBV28 CASSFRTYGYTF TGTGCCAGCAGTTTTAGGACCTATGGCTACACCTTC
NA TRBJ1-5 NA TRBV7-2 CASSSRAGDDSQPQHF TGTGCCAGCAGCAGCCGGGCAGGGGATGATTCTCAGCCCCAGCATTTT
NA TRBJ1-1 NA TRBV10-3 CAISELSSTPEKNTEAFF TGTGCCATCAGTGAGTTATCGAGTACGCCCGAGAAGAACACTGAAGCTTTCTTT
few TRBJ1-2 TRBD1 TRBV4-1 CASSQEGQVLGYTF TGCGCCAGCAGCCAAGAGGGACAGGTTCTTGGCTACACCTTC
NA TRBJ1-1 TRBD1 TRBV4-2 CASSHLTGDTEAFF TGTGCCAGCAGCCACCTGACAGGGGACACTGAAGCTTTCTTT
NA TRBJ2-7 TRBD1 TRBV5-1 CASSLIPGQGIYEQYF TGCGCCAGCAGCTTGATTCCGGGACAGGGGATATACGAGCAGTACTTC
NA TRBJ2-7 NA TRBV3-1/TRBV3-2 CASSLSTGQFYEQYF TGTGCCAGCAGCCTCTCCACAGGACAATTCTACGAGCAGTACTTC
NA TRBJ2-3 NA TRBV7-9 CASNLIGADTQYF TGTGCCAGCAACCTCATAGGGGCGGATACGCAGTATTTT
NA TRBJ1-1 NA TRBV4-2 CASSQGTGSDEAFF TGTGCCAGCAGCCAGGGGACTGGGTCTGATGAAGCTTTCTTT
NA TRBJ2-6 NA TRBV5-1 CASSEGGSGANVLTF TGCGCCAGCAGCGAAGGGGGCTCTGGGGCCAACGTCCTGACTTTC
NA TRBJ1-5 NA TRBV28 CASSLYPGDQPQHF TGTGCCAGCAGTTTATACCCAGGGGATCAGCCCCAGCATTTT
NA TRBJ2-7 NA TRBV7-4 CASSTPGHCEQYF TGTGCCAGCAGCACTCCCGGGCACTGCGAGCAGTACTTC
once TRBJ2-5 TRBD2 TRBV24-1 CATSDPNPGAGGKTQYF TGTGCCACCAGTGATCCCAACCCAGGAGCGGGGGGCAAGACCCAGTACTTC
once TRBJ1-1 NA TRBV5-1 CASSWWGNTEAFF TGCGCCAGCAGCTGGTGGGGTAACACTGAAGCTTTCTTT
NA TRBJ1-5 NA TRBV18 CASSPEGVVNQPQHF TGTGCCAGCTCACCAGAGGGGGTAGTCAATCAGCCCCAGCATTTT
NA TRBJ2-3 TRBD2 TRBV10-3 CAINPSGGAGLPQYF TGTGCCATCAATCCTAGCGGGGGGGCAGGTCTTCCGCAGTATTTT
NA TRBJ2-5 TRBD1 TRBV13 CASSLRDRGRTQYF TGTGCCAGCAGCTTAAGGGACAGGGGCAGGACCCAGTACTTC
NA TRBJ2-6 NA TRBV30 CAWSSQFSGANVLTF TGTGCCTGGAGTTCTCAGTTCTCTGGGGCCAACGTCCTGACTTTC
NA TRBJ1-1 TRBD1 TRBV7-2 CASSPLLKTGRIEGTEAFF TGTGCCAGCAGCCCCTTACTTAAGACAGGGAGAATTGAAGGGACTGAAGCTTTCTTT
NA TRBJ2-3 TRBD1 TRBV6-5 CASRHRGVTDTQYF TGTGCCAGCAGACACAGGGGGGTCACAGATACGCAGTATTTT
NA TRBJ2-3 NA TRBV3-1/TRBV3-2 CASSRPPDTQYF TGTGCCAGCAGCCGACCCCCAGATACGCAGTATTTT
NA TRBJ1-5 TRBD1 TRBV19 CASSIRDSVHF TGTGCCAGTAGTATAAGGGACAGTGTGCATTTT
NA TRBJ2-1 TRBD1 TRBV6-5 CASSWGTGLEQFF TGTGCCAGCAGCTGGGGGACAGGGCTTGAGCAGTTCTTC
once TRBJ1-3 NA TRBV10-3 CAISDRGLDSGNTIYF TGTGCCATCAGTGATAGGGGATTGGACTCTGGAAACACCATATATTTT
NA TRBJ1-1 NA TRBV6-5 CASSFLPSAGTEAFF TGTGCCAGCAGTTTTCTACCGTCAGCGGGTACTGAAGCTTTCTTT
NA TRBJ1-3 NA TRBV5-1 CASSFGGAIGNTIYF TGCGCCAGCAGCTTCGGGGGGGCAATAGGAAACACCATATATTTT
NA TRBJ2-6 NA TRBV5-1 CASSLVGLSGANVLTF TGCGCCAGCAGCTTGGTGGGGCTCTCTGGGGCCAACGTCCTGACTTTC
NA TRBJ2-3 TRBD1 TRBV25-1 CASNAAPGQGRDTQYF TGTGCCAGCAACGCAGCGCCGGGACAGGGGAGAGATACGCAGTATTTT
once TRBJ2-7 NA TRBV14 CASSPPGVYEQYF TGTGCCAGCAGTCCCCCAGGAGTATACGAGCAGTACTTC
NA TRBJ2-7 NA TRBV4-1 CASSPLIGRHEQYF TGCGCCAGCAGCCCCTTAATAGGGAGGCACGAGCAGTACTTC
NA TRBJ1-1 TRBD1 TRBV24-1 CATSDARDRGGTEAFF TGTGCCACCAGTGACGCCCGGGACAGGGGGGGCACTGAAGCTTTCTTT
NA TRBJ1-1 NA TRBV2 CASRSQIANTEAFF TGTGCCAGCAGATCACAGATAGCGAACACTGAAGCTTTCTTT
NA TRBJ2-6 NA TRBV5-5 CASSLASVSGANVLTF TGTGCCAGCAGCTTGGCCTCCGTCTCTGGGGCCAACGTCCTGACTTTC
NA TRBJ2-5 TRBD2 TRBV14 CASSLRLADTPQYF TGTGCCAGCAGCCTAAGACTAGCGGATACGCCCCAGTACTTC
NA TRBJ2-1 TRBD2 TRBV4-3 CASSQDGAGASYNEQFF TGCGCCAGCAGCCAAGACGGAGCGGGGGCCTCCTACAATGAGCAGTTCTTC
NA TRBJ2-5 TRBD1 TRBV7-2 CASSLDRGETQYF TGTGCCAGCAGCTTGGACAGGGGAGAGACCCAGTACTTC